This T cell receptor beta chain comes out of a study of blood T cell repertoires in COVID-19. Assignment of participants to cohorts was predicated upon participant-reported clinical history. Assay used: immunoSEQ multiplex PCR; TCRdb lists only in-frame clones, some missing. The sample has 250,000 or so clones; around 86% are singletons. The CDR3 sequence is 11 residues long. Germline-derived CDR1 and CDR2 are SQVTM and ANQGSEA. J lost 13 bases, V lost 6 bases, and 9 bases had no gene match. This clone has only one observation. The material sequenced was PBMCs or T cells enriched from blood (not recorded which). The chain has TRBV29-1 and TRBJ1-5; 7 bases fit TRBD1. The receptor comes from a woman in her 50s who had recovered from COVID-19. CDR3 loop: CSVIRDSHQHF. DNA for the CDR3: TGCAGCGTCATTCGGGACAGCCATCAGCATTTT.